This TCR beta chain is from a study of TIL therapy for anti-PD-1-resistant metastatic lung cancer. Study-level information: Tumor harvest preceded PD-1/PD-L1 blockade, followed by nivolumab treatment. Patients had a median age of 54 years (range 38-75). Tumors carried a median 1.5 non-synonymous mutations per megabase. Regarding the study as a whole: Patients were highly selected, enriched for treatment-naive, never-smoker and oncogene-addicted cases.

Described time point: pre-treatment sample, taken before nivolumab and TIL therapy. Sequencing used immunoSEQ v3. Sequencing was performed with immunoSEQ multiplex PCR; in TCRdb, only in-frame clones are kept and a portion is missing. Of about 55,000 clones listed, 80% to 90% are singletons. In its sample, this clone was seen once. What it binds is not known. The material was blood, obtained at baseline. The receptor was isolated from a person between 25 and 80 years old with non-small cell lung cancer.

CDR3 coding DNA: TGTGCCAGCAGCTTAGAACTGAACACTGAAGCTTTCTTT. Translation gives CASSLELNTEAFF. V gene TRBV11-1 combines with J gene TRBJ1-1; no definite D call. The germline CDR1 and CDR2 sequences are SGHAT and FQDESV (reference sequence). Between the trimmed V and J ends, which lost 1 base and 0 bases, there was a span of 3 bases. The CDR3 is 13 amino acids. The whole variable domain, remainder taken from reference TRBV11-1 and TRBJ1-1, is EAEVAQSPRYKITEKSQAVAFWCDPISGHATLYWYRQILGQGPELLVQFQDESVVDDSQLPKDRFSAERLKGVDSTLKIQPAELGDSAMYLCASSLELNTEAFFGQGTRLTVV.